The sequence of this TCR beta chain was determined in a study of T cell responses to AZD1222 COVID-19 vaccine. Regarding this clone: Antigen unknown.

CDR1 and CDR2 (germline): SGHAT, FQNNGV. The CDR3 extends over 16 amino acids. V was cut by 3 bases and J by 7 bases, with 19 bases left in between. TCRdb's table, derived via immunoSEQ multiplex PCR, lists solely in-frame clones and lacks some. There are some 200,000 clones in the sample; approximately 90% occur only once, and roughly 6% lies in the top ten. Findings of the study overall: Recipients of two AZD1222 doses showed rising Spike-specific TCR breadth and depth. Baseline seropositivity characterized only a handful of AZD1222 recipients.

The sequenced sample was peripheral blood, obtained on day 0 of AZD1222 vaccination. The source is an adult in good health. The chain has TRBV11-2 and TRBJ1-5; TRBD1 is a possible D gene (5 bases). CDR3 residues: CASSLDAGTARQPQHF. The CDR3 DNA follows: TGTGCCAGCAGCTTGGACGCCGGGACCGCGAGACAGCCCCAGCATTTT.